This T cell receptor (beta chain) was sequenced for a study of T-cell memory formation after mild COVID-19. Study information: TCR clusters mostly belonged to single donors.

Per the germline V gene, CDR1 is MRHNA and CDR2 is SNTAGT. There are 16 residues in the CDR3. V shed 3 bases, J shed 6 bases, and the junction held 2 bases outside the gene matches. Broader study findings: Shrinking CD4+ clones resided mostly in CM and EM, and CD8+ ones in EMRA. Confirmation of SARS-CoV-2 specificity was lacking for second-wave clones peaking day 37. From day 15 to 85, contracting clones were balanced between CD4 and CD8, whereas later expanders leaned toward CD4+.

This clonotype was detected ten times or more. Its antigen remains unidentified. TCRdb used MiXCR to reprocess the 5' RACE reads, holding one entry per CDR3 protein. Of about 110,000 distinct CDR3 sequences listed, 20% to 25% were seen once; the top ten hold 41%. The source of this sequence is a man aged 18 to 29 who had mild COVID-19 (a few samples of this study predate the infection). Cell type and time point are not known. The J gene is TRBJ2-1, the V gene TRBV6-4; 16 bases align to TRBD2. What was sequenced was PBMCs or a T cell subset sorted from them (not recorded which). The CDR3 loop reads CASSDGTSGGANEQFF. The CDR3 DNA is TGTGCCAGCAGTGATGGGACTAGCGGGGGGGCCAATGAGCAGTTCTTC.